Sequencing of this T cell receptor (beta chain) was carried out in a study of cytomegalovirus exposure and HLA in healthy donors. CDR1 and CDR2 from the germline V gene are SGHTA and FQGNSA. J gave up 14 bases and V 1 base, and 7 bases lay outside the gene matches. The CDR3 is made up of 13 amino acids. Notes on this clone: What it recognizes is unknown.

Study-wide findings and caveats: In a later analysis, TCR association rates varied by HLA locus: DRB1 most, HLA-C fewest.

The PCR made use of 60 Vbeta and 13 Jbeta primers. Clones were read by immunoSEQ multiplex PCR, and TCRdb kept only the in-frame ones, dropping some. The repertoire has fewer than 200,000 clones, roughly 84% of them found once; the top ten carry approximately 2.3%. The TCR was taken from a man between 18 and 29 years old in good health and CMV-seropositive. Sequences were obtained from PBMCs. The chain carries TRBV7-2 and TRBJ1-2; 10 nucleotides match TRBD1. CDR3 in DNA: TGTGCCAGCAGCTTAGTTGGGACAGGGGAAAGGACCTTC. Amino acids: CASSLVGTGERTF.